Below, 2 T cell receptor beta chains from the same sample are listed, as sequenced in a study of blood T cell repertoires in COVID-19. Profiled with immunoSEQ multiplex PCR; TCRdb holds only in-frame clones, not every one. In the table there are fewer than 250,000 clones, 85% to 95% of which are singletons. Sequenced material: peripheral blood. These receptors came from a man aged 25-45 years with COVID-19, enrolled during active disease.

The rearrangement uses TRBV29-1 and TRBJ2-5; 9 nucleotides agree with TRBD1. The junction had 6 bases not matched to a gene; V was cut back by 8 bases and J by 5 bases. Germline CDR1 is SQVTM and CDR2 is ANQGSEA. CDR3 length: 12 residues. CDR3: CSLQGAGETQYF. Written as DNA, the CDR3 is TGCAGCCTACAGGGGGCAGGGGAGACCCAGTACTTC.

Written as DNA, the CDR3 is TGCGCCAGCAGTGTTTCGGAGAACTATGGCTACACCTTC. It is translated as CASSVSENYGYTF. The chain couples TRBV10-1 to TRBJ1-2, with D unresolved. This CDR3 comprises 13 residues. Germline V CDR1 and CDR2: WNHNN, SYGVQD (reference sequence). Trimming stripped 4 bases from V and 2 bases from J, with 8 bases between.